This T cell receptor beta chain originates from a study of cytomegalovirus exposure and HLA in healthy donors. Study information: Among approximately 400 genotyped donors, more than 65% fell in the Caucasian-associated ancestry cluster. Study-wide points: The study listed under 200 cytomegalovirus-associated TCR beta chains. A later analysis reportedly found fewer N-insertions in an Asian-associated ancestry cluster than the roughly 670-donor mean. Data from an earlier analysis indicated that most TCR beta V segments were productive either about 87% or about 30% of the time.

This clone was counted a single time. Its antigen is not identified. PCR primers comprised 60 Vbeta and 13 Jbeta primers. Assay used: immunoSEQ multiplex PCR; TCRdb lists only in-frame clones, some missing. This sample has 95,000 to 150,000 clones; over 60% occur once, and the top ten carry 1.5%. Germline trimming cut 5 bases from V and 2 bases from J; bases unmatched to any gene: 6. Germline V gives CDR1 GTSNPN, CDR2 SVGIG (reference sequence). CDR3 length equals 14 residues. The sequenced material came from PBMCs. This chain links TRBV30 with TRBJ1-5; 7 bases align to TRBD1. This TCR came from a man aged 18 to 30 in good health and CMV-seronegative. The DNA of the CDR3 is TGTGCCTGGTCGACAGGGTTTGGCAATCAGCCCCAGCATTTT. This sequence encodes CAWSTGFGNQPQHF.